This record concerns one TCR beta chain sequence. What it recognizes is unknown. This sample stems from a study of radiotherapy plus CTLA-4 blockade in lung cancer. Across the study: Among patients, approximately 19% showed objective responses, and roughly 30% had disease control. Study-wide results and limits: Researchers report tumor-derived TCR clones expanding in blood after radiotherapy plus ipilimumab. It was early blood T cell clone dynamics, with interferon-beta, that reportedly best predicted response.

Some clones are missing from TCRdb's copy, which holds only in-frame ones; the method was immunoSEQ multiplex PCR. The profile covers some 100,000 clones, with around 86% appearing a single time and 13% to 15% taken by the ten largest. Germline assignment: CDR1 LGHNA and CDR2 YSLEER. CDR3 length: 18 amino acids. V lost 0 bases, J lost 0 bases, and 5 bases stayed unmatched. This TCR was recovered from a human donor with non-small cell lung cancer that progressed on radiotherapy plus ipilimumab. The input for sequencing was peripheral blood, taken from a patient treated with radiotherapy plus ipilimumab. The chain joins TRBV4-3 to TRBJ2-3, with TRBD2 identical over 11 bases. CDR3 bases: TGCGCCAGCAGCCAAGATCTGACTAGCGGGATTAGCACAGATACGCAGTATTTT. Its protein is CASSQDLTSGISTDTQYF.